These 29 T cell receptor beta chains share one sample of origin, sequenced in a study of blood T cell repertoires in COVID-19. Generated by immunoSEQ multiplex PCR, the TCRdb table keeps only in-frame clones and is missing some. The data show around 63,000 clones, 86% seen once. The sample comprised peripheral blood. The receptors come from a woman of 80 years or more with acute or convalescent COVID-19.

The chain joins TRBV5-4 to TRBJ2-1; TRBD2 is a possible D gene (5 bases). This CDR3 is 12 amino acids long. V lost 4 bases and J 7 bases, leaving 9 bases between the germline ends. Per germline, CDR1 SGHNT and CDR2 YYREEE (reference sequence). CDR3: CASSRTGNEQFF. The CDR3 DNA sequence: TGTGCCAGCAGCAGGACTGGAAATGAGCAGTTCTTC. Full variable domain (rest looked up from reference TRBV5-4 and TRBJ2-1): ETGVTQSPTHLIKTRGQQVTLRCSSQSGHNTVSWYQQALGQGPQFIFQYYREEENGRGNFPPRFSGLQFPNYSSELNVNALELDDSALYLCASSRTGNEQFFGPGTRLTVL.

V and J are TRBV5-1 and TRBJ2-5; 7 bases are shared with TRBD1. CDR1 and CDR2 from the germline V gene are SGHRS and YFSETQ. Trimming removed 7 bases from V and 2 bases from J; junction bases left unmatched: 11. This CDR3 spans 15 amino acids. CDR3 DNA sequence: TGCGCCAGCCGACCGGGACAGACTTCTCAAGAGACCCAGTACTTC. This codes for CASRPGQTSQETQYF.

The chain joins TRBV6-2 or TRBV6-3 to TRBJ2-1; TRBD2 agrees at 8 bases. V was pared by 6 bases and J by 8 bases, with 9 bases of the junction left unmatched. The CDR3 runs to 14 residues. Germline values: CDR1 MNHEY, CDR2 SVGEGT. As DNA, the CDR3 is TGTGCCAGCAGCCTGGGACTAGTCCTTGATGAGCAGTTCTTC. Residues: CASSLGLVLDEQFF.

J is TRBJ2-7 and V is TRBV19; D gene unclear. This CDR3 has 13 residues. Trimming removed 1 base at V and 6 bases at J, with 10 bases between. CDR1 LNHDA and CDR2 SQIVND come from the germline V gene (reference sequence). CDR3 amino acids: CASSIVQFGEQYF. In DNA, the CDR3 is TGTGCCAGTAGTATAGTTCAGTTTGGCGAGCAGTACTTC.

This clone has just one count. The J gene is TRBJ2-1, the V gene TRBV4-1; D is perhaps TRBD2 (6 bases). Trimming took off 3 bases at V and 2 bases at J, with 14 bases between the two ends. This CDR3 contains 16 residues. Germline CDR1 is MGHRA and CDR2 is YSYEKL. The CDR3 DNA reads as TGCGCCAGCAGCCAGACAAGGTCTAGCGCCTACAATGAGCAGTTCTTC. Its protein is CASSQTRSSAYNEQFF.

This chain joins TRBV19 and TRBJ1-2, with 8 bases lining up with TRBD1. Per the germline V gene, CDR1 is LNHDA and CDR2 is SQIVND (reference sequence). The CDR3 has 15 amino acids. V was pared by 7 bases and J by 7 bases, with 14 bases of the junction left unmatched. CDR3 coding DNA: TGTGCCAGTACCCCCCGGAACAGGGGGTCTGGTGGCTACACCTTC. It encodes CASTPRNRGSGGYTF.

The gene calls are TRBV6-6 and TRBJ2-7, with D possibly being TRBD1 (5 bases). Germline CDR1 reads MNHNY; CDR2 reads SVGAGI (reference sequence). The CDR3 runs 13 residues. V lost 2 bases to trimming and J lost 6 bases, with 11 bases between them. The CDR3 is CASSYRQGSEQYF. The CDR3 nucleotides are TGTGCCAGCAGTTACCGGCAGGGAAGCGAGCAGTACTTC.

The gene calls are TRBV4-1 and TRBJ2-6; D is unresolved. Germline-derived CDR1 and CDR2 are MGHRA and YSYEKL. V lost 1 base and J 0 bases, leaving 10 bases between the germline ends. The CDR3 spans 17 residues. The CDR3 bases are TGCGCCAGCAGCCAAGCCCGACTGATCTCTGGGGCCAACGTCCTGACTTTC. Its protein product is CASSQARLISGANVLTF.

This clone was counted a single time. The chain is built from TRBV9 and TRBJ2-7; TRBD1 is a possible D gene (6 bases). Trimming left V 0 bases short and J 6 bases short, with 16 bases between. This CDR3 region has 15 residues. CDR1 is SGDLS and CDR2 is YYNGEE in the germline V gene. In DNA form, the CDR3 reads TGTGCCAGCAGCGTAGCTCCAGGGGTTGAGGTCGAGCAGTACTTC. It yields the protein CASSVAPGVEVEQYF.

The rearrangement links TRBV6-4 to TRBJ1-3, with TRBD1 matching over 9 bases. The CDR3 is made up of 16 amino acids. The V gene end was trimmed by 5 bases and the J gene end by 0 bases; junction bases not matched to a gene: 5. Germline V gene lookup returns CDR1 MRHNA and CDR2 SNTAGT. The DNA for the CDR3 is TGTGCCAGCAGTCTCGGGACAGGGAACTCTGGAAACACCATATATTTT. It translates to CASSLGTGNSGNTIYF.

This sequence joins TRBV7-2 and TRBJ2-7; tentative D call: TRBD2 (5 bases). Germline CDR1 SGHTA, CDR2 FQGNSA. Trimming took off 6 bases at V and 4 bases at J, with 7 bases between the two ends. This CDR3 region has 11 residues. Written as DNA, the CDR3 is TGTGCCAGCAGTCGGGGATACGAGCAGTACTTC. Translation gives CASSRGYEQYF.

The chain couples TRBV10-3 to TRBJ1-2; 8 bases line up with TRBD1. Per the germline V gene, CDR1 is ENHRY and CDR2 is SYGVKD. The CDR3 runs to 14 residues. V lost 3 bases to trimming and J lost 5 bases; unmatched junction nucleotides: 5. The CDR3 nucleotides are TGTGCCATCAGTGAAGACAGGGGCTTTTATGGCTACACCTTC. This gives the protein CAISEDRGFYGYTF.

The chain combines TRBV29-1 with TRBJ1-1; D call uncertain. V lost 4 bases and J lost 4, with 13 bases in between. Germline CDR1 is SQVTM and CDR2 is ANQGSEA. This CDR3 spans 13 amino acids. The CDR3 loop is CSVVRSRGTEAFF. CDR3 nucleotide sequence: TGCAGCGTTGTCAGGTCTCGTGGCACTGAAGCTTTCTTT.

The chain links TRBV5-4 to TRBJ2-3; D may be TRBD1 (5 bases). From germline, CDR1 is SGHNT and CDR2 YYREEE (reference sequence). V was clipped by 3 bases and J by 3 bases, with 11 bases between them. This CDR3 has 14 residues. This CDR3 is CASSSWTRTDTQYF. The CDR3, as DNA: TGTGCCAGCAGCTCTTGGACACGTACAGATACGCAGTATTTT.

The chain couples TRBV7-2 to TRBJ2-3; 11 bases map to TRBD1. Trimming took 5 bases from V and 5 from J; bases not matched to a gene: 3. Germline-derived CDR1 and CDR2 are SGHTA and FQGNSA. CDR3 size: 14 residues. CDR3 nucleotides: TGTGCCAGCAGCAAGGACAGGGGGCGAGATACGCAGTATTTT. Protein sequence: CASSKDRGRDTQYF.

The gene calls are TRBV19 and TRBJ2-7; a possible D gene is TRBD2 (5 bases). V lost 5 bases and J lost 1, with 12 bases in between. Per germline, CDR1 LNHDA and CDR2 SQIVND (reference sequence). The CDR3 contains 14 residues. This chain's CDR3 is CASSLGGGSYEQYF. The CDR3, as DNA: TGTGCCAGTAGTCTAGGAGGTGGGTCCTACGAGCAGTACTTC.

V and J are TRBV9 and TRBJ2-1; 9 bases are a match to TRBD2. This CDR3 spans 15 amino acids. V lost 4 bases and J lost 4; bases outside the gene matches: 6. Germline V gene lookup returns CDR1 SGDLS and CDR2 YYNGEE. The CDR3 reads CASSPGTSTYNEQFF. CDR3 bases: TGTGCCAGCAGCCCCGGGACTAGCACATACAATGAGCAGTTCTTC.

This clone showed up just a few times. CDR3 coding DNA: TGTGCCAGCAGTTTGCCACAGGGGCACACTGAAGCTTTCTTT. Protein: CASSLPQGHTEAFF. The V gene is TRBV28, the J gene TRBJ1-1; 7 nucleotides align to TRBD1. V shed 3 bases, J shed 3 bases, and the junction held 4 bases outside the gene matches. CDR1 is MDHEN, CDR2 SYDVKM, per germline. The CDR3 loop spans 14 amino acids. Full variable domain (remainder filled in from reference TRBV28 and TRBJ1-1): DVKVTQSSRYLVKRTGEKVFLECVQDMDHENMFWYRQDPGLGLRLIYFSYDVKMKEKGDIPEGYSVSREKKERFSLILESASTNQTSMYLCASSLPQGHTEAFFGQGTRLTVV.

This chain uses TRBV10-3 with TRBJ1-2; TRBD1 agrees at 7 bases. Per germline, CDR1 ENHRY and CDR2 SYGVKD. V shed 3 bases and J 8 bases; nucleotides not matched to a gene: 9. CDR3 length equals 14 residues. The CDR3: CAISDRQGNEGYTF. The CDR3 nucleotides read TGTGCCATCAGTGACCGACAGGGTAATGAAGGCTACACCTTC.

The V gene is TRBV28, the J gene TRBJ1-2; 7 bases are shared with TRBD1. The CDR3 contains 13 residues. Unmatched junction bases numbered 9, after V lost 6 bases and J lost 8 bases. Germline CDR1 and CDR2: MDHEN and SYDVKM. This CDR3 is CASSLDRDGGYTF. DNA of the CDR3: TGTGCCAGCAGCCTCGACAGGGACGGGGGCTACACCTTC.

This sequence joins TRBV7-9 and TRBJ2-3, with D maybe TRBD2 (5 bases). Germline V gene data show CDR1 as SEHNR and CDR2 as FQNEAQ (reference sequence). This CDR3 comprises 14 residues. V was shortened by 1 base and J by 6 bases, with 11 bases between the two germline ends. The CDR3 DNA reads TGTGCCAGCAGCTTAGGGACTCCGCCGGATACGCAGTATTTT. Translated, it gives CASSLGTPPDTQYF.

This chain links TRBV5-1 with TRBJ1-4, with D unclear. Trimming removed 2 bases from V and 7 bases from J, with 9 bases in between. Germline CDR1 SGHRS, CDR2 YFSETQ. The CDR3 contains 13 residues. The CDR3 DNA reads TGCGCCAGCAGCTTAGATCGGAGTGAAAAACTGTTTTTT. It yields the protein CASSLDRSEKLFF.

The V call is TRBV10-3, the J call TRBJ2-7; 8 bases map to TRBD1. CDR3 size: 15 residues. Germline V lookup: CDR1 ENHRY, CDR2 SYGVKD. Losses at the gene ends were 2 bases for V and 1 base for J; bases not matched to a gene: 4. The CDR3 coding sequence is TGTGCCATCAGTGAGACGGGACAGGTATCCTACGAGCAGTACTTC. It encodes CAISETGQVSYEQYF.

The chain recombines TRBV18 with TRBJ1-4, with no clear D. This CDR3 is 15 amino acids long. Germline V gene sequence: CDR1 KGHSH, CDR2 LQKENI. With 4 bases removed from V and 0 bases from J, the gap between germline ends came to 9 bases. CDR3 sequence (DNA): TGTGCCAGCTCACTGTACATAACAACTAATGAAAAACTGTTTTTT. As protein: CASSLYITTNEKLFF.

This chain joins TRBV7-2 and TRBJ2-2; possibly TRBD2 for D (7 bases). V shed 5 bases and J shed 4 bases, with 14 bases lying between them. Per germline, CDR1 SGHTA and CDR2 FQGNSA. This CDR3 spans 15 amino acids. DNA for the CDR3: TGTGCCAGCAGCGCCGGGGGGCCCATCACCGGGGAGCTGTTTTTT. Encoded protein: CASSAGGPITGELFF.

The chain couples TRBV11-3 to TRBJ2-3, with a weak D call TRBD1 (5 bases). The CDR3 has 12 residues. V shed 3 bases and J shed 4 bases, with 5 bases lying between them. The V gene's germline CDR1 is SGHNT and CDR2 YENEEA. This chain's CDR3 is CASSLGPDTQYF. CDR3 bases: TGTGCCAGCAGCTTGGGGCCAGATACGCAGTATTTT.

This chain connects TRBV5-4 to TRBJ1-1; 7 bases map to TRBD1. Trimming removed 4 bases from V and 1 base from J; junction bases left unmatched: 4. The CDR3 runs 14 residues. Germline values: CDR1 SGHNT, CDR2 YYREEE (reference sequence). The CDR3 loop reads CASSPRQGNTEAFF. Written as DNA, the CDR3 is TGTGCCAGCAGCCCAAGACAGGGGAACACTGAAGCTTTCTTT. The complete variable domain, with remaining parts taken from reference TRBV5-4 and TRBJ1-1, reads ETGVTQSPTHLIKTRGQQVTLRCSSQSGHNTVSWYQQALGQGPQFIFQYYREEENGRGNFPPRFSGLQFPNYSSELNVNALELDDSALYLCASSPRQGNTEAFFGQGTRLTVV.

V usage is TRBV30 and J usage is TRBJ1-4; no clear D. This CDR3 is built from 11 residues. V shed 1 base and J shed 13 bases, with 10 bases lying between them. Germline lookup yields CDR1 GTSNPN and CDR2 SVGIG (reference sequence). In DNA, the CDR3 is TGTGCCTGGAGTGGGGCCATAGGACTGTTTTTT. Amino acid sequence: CAWSGAIGLFF.

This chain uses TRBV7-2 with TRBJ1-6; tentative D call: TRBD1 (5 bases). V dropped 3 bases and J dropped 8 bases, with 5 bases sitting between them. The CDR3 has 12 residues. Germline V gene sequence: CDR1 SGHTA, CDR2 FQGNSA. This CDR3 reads CASSLTDSPLHF. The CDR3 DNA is TGTGCCAGCAGCTTGACAGATTCACCCCTCCACTTT.